The T cell receptor (beta chain) described here comes from a study of shared clonotypes between healthy human individuals. Study as a whole: Used for every donor were three CD4 naive, three CD4 memory, two CD8 naive and one CD8 memory plate. Findings and caveats of the study: Several donors showed sharing of 4.5% to 6% of naive CD4 clonotypes. An expected dependence of interdonor clonotype sharing on sequencing depth was noted. Sorted-subset sequencing was shown by rarefaction to be incomplete despite large depth.

With regard to this clone: Antigen: not known.

CDR1 and CDR2 (germline): SGHVS, FQNEAQ. The CDR3 consists of 15 residues. V trimming: 5 bases; J trimming: 5 bases; junction bases outside the gene matches: 12. Sequencing used immunoSEQ multiplex PCR; TCRdb keeps in-frame clones, though not all of them. The sample records approximately 1,000,000 clones, around 77% being singletons. The rearrangement joins TRBV7-8 to TRBJ2-7; TRBD1 matches at 7 bases. This clonotype originated in a man younger than 35 in good health. Some clones in this sample may be carry-over from other donors' samples. Input material: memory CD4+ T cells from PBMCs. Subset meaning: CD45RA-negative fraction. In DNA, the CDR3 is TGTGCCAGCAGCGCCCGGACAGGCTTAGGCCACGAGCAGTACTTC. Protein product: CASSARTGLGHEQYF.